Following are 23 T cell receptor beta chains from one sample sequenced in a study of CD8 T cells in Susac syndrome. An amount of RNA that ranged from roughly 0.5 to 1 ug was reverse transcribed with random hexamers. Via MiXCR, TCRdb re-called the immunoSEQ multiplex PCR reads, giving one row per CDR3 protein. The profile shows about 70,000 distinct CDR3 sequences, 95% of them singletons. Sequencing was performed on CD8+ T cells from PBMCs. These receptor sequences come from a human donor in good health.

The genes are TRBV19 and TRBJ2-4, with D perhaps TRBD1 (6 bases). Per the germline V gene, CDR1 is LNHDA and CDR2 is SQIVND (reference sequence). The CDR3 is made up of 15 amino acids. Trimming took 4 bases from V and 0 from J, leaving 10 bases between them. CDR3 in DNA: TGTGCCAGTAGTAACAGGGAGCTAGCCAAAAACATTCAGTACTTC. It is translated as CASSNRELAKNIQYF.

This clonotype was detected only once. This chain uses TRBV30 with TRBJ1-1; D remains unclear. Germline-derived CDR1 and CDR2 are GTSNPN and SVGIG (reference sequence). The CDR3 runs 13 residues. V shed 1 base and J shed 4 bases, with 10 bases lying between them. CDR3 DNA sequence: TGTGCCTGGAGTGAAGACGGCTTCACTGAAGCTTTCTTT. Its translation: CAWSEDGFTEAFF.

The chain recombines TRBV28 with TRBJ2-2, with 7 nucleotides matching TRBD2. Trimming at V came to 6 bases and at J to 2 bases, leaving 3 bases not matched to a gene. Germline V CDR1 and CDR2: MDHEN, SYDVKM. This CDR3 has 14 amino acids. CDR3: CASSRGENTGELFF. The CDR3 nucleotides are TGTGCCAGCAGCCGGGGGGAAAACACCGGGGAGCTGTTTTTT.

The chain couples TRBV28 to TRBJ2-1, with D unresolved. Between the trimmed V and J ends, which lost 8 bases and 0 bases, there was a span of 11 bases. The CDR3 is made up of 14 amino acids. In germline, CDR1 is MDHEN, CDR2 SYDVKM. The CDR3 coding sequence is TGTGCCAGCTGTAAAGCGAGCTCCTACAATGAGCAGTTCTTC. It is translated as CASCKASSYNEQFF.

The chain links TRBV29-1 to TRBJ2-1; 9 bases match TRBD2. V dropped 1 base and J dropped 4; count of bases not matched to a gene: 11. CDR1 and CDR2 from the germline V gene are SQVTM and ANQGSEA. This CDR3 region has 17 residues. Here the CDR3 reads CSVEGVQSGGKYNEQFF. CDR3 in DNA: TGCAGCGTTGAAGGGGTGCAGAGCGGGGGGAAATACAATGAGCAGTTCTTC.

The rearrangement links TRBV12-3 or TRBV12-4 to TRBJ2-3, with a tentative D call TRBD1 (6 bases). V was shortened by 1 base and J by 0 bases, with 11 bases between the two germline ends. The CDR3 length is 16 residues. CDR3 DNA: TGTGCCAGCAGTTTAGGTCAGGGGAGTAGCACAGATACGCAGTATTTT. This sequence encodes CASSLGQGSSTDTQYF.

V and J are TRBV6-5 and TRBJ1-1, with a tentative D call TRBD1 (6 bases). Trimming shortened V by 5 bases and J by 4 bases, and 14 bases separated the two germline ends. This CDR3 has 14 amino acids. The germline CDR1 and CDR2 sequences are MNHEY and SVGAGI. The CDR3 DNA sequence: TGTGCCAGCAGTACACAGGGCTTGGGCACTGAAGCTTTCTTT. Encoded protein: CASSTQGLGTEAFF.

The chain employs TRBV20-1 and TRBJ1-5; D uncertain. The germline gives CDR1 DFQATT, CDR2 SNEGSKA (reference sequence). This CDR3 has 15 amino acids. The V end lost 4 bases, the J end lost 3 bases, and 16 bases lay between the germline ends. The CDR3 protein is CSATLKRESNQPQHF. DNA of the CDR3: TGCAGTGCTACACTGAAACGGGAGTCCAATCAGCCCCAGCATTTT.

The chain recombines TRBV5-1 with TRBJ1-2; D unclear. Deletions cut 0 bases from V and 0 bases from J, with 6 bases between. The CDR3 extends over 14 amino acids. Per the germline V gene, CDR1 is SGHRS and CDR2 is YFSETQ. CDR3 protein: CASSLDQTNYGYTF. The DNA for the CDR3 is TGCGCCAGCAGCTTGGACCAGACTAACTATGGCTACACCTTC.

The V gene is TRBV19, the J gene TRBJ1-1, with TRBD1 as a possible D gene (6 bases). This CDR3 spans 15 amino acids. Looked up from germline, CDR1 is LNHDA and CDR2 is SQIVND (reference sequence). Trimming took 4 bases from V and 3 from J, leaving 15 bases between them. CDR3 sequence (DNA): TGTGCCAGTAGTACCTCGACAGGCTGGGACACTGAAGCTTTCTTT. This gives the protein CASSTSTGWDTEAFF. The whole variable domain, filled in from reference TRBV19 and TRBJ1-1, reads DGGITQSPKYLFRKEGQNVTLSCEQNLNHDAMYWYRQDPGQGLRLIYYSQIVNDFQKGDIAEGYSVSREKKESFPLTVTSAQKNPTAFYLCASSTSTGWDTEAFFGQGTRLTVV.

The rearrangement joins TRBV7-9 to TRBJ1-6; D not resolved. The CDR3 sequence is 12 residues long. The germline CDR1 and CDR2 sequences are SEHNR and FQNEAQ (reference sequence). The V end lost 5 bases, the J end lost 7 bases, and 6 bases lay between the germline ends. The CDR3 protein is CASSGGNSPLHF. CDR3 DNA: TGTGCCAGCAGCGGAGGGAATTCACCCCTCCACTTT.

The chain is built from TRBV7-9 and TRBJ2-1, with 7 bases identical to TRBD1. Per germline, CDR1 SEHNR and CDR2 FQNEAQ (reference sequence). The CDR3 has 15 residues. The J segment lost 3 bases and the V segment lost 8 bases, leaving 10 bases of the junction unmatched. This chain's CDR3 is CASLLTTGLYNEQFF. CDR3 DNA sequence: TGTGCCAGCCTTTTAACGACAGGGCTCTACAATGAGCAGTTCTTC.

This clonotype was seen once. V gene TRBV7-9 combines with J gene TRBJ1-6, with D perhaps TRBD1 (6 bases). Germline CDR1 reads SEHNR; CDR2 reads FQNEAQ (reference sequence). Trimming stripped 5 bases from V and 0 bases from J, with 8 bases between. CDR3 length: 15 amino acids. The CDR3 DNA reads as TGTGCCAGCAGCGACAGGAGCTCCTATAATTCACCCCTCCACTTT. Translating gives CASSDRSSYNSPLHF. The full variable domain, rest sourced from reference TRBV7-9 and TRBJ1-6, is DTGVSQNPRHKITKRGQNVTFRCDPISEHNRLYWYRQTLGQGPEFLTYFQNEAQLEKSRLLSDRFSAERPKGSFSTLEIQRTEQGDSAMYLCASSDRSSYNSPLHFGNGTRLTVT.

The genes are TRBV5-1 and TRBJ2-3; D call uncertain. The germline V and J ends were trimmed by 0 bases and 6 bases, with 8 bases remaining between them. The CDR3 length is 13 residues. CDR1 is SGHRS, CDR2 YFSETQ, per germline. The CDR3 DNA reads TGCGCCAGCAGCTTGGTGTCAGGCGATACGCAGTATTTT. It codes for CASSLVSGDTQYF.

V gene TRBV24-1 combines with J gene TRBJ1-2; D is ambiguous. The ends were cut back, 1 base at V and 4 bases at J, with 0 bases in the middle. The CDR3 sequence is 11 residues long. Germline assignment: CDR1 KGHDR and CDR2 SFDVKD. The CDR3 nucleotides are TGTGCCACCAGTGATTTCTATGGCTACACCTTC. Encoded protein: CATSDFYGYTF.

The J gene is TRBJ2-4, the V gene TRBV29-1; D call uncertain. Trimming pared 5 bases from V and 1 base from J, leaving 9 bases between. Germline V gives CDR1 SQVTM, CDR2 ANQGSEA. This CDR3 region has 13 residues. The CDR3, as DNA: TGCAGCGTTCTTGGTGGGGCCAAAAACATTCAGTACTTC. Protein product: CSVLGGAKNIQYF.

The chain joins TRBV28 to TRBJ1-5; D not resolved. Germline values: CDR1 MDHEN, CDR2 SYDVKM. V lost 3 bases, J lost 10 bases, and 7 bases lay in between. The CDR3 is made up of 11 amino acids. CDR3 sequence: CASSFEAPQHF. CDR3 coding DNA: TGTGCCAGCAGTTTCGAGGCTCCCCAGCATTTT.

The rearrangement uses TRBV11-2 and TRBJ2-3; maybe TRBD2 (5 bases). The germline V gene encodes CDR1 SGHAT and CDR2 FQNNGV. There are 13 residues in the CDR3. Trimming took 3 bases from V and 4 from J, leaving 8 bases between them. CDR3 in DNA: TGTGCCAGCAGCTTGGAGGTAGCAGATACGCAGTATTTT. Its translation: CASSLEVADTQYF.

This chain's CDR3 is CASSLVVGKLFF. CDR3 coding DNA: TGTGCCAGCAGCCTTGTTGTTGGAAAACTGTTTTTT. The chain couples TRBV28 to TRBJ1-4; D is undetermined. Trimming cost V 6 bases and J 10 bases, with 12 bases left between them. Germline loops: CDR1 MDHEN, CDR2 SYDVKM. CDR3 length: 12 amino acids.

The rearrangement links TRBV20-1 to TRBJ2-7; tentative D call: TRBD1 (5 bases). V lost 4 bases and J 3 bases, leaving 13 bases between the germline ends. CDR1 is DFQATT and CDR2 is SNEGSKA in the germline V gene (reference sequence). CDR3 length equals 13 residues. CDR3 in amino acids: CSAIDRSIYEQYV. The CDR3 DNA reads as TGCAGTGCTATTGACAGATCTATCTACGAGCAGTACGTC.

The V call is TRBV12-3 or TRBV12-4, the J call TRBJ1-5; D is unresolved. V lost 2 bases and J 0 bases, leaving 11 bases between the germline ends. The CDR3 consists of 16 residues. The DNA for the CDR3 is TGTGCCAGCAGTTTACCCCATATAGGTAGCAATCAGCCCCAGCATTTT. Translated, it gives CASSLPHIGSNQPQHF.

The CDR3 loop reads CASSVGQGDQPQHF. The CDR3 nucleotides are TGCGCCAGCAGCGTGGGACAGGGGGATCAGCCCCAGCATTTT. The rearrangement joins TRBV5-1 to TRBJ1-5; TRBD1 agrees at 11 bases. The trim removed 4 bases at V and 5 bases at J, leaving 2 bases unmatched. The CDR3 covers 14 residues. Germline values: CDR1 SGHRS, CDR2 YFSETQ.

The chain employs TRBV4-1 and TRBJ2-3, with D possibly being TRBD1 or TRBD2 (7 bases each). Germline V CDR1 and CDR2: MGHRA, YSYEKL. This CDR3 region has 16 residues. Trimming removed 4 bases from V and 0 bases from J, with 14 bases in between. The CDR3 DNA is TGCGCCAGCAGCCCTCGCGGGGGACAGAGCACAGATACGCAGTATTTT. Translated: CASSPRGGQSTDTQYF.